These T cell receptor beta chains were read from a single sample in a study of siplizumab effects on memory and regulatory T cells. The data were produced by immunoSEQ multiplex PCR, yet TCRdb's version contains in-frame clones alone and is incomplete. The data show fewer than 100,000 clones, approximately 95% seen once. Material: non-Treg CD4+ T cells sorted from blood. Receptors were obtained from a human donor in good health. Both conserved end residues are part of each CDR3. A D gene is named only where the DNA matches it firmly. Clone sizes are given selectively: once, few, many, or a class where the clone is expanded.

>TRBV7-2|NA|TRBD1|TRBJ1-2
TGTGCCAGCAGCGGACAGGGGGCCGGTGGCTACACCTTC
CASSGQGAGGYTF
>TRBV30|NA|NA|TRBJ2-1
TGTGCCTGGAGTGTTATGAGCTCCTACAATGAGCAGTTCTTC
CAWSVMSSYNEQFF
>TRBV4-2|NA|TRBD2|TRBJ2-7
TGTGCCAGCAGCCAAGTTTGGTCCAGCGGGAGAAATTACGAGCAGTACTTC
CASSQVWSSGRNYEQYF
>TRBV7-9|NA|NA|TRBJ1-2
TGTGCCAGCAGCTCACAGGGTCTTGGCTACACCTTC
CASSSQGLGYTF
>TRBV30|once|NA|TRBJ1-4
TGTGCCTGGACCAGGGTAACGACTAATGAAAAACTGTTTTTT
CAWTRVTTNEKLFF
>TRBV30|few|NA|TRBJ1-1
TGTGCCTGGGACGGACAAACGGGAGGAGCTTTCTTT
CAWDGQTGGAFF
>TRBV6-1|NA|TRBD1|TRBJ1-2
TGTGCCAGCAGTCAACAGGGGGCTGGTGGCTACACCTTC
CASSQQGAGGYTF
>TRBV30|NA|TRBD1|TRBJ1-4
TGTGCTGCGACAGGGGTTAAAGAAAAACTGTTTTTT
CAATGVKEKLFF
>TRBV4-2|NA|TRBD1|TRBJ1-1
TGTGCCGCTAGGTTCGAGATCACAGGGGCGTACACTGAAGCTTTCTTT
CAARFEITGAYTEAFF
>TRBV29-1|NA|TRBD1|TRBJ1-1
TGCAGCGTTGGTGGGACAGGGGGCACTGAAGCTTTCTTT
CSVGGTGGTEAFF
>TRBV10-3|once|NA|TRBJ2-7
TGTGCCATCAGTGATGTCGGCAGTGCCGCCTACGAGCAGTACTTC
CAISDVGSAAYEQYF
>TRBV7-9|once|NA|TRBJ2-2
TGTGCCAGCAGCTTATTGGGGCAGGGCGGCGGGGAGCTGTTTTTT
CASSLLGQGGGELFF
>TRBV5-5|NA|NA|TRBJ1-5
TGTGCCAGCAGCTTACAGGACAATCAGCCCCAGCATTTT
CASSLQDNQPQHF
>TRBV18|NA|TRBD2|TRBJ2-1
TGTGCCAGCTCACCTGGACTAGCGGCGTGGAATGAGCAGTTCTTC
CASSPGLAAWNEQFF
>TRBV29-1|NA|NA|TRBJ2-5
TGCAGCGTGGATAGCGGACAAGAGACCCAGTACTTC
CSVDSGQETQYF
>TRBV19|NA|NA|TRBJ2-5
TGTGCCAGTAGTGTTTCCTCACAGGCGGAGACCCAGTACTTC
CASSVSSQAETQYF
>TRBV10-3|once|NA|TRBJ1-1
TGTGCCATCAGTGAGGGTCGTCAGCACACTGAAGCTTTCTTT
CAISEGRQHTEAFF
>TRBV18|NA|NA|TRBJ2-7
TGTGCCAGCTCACACAACCCCGCCACCTCCTACGAGCAGTACTTC
CASSHNPATSYEQYF
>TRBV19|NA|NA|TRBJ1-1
TGTGCCAGTAGTCAAGGGACCAACTGGGGGTTAGCTTTCTTT
CASSQGTNWGLAFF
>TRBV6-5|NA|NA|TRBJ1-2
TGTGCCAGCAGTTCACCTCGTCGGGGAATCTATGGCTACACCTTC
CASSSPRRGIYGYTF
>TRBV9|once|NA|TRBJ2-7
TGTGCCAGCAGCGTAGGCCCTCAAAGGGCCGAGCAGTACTTC
CASSVGPQRAEQYF
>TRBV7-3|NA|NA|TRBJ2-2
TGTGCCAGCAGCTTGGCAGGGGCCACCGGGGAGCTGTTTTTT
CASSLAGATGELFF
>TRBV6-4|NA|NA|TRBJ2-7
TGTGCCAGCAGTGACCACCTACCCGACAGCTACGAGCAGTACTTC
CASSDHLPDSYEQYF
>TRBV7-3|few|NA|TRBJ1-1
TGTGCCAGCAGCTTACGCGGACAGTCGAACACTGAAGCTTTCTTT
CASSLRGQSNTEAFF
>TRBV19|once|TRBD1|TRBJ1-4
TGTGCCAGTAGTGTCTCCGGGACAGGATCCGAAAAACTGTTTTTT
CASSVSGTGSEKLFF
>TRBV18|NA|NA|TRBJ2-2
TGTGCCAGCTCACCGCCCCCGGGGGAGCTGTTTTTT
CASSPPPGELFF
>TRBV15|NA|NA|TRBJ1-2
TGTGCCACCAGCAGGATAGGGCCCCACGGCTACACCTTC
CATSRIGPHGYTF
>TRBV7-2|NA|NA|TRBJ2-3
TGTGCCAGCAGCTTAGCGCGGGGAGACTCAGATACGCAGTATTTT
CASSLARGDSDTQYF
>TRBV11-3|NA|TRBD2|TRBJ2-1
TGTGCCAGCAGCACGGGACTAGCGGGATTCGAGCAGTTCTTC
CASSTGLAGFEQFF
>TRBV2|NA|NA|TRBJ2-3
TGTGCCAGCAGTGACACAGATACGCAGTATTTT
CASSDTDTQYF
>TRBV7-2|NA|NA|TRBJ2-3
TGTGCCAGCAGCTTAGGAAGCGGGCGAATTGCAGATACGCAGTATTTT
CASSLGSGRIADTQYF
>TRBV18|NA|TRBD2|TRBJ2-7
TGTGCCAGCTCAGGAAGCGGGGGGAGCTCCTACGAGCAGTACTTC
CASSGSGGSSYEQYF
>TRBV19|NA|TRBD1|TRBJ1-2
TGTGCCAGTAGTACCAGTCCGGGACAGCGCTATGGCTACACCTTC
CASSTSPGQRYGYTF
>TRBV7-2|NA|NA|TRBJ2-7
TGTGCCAGCAGCCGTCGGGGAAACTACGAGCAGTACTTC
CASSRRGNYEQYF
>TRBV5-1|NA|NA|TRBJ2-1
TGCGCCAGCAGCTTGTGGGGAACTAGCTCTCCCTACAATGAGCAGTTCTTC
CASSLWGTSSPYNEQFF
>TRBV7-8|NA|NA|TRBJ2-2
TGTGCCAGCAGCTTGTTGGCACGAGGGGGTTCGAACACCGGGGAGCTGTTTTTT
CASSLLARGGSNTGELFF
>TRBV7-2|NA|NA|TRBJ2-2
TGTGCCAGCAGCTTAGGGGTGGGGTACACCGGGGAGCTGTTTTTT
CASSLGVGYTGELFF
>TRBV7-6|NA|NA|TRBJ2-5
TGTGCCAGCAGCCCCTCGGAAGAGACCCAGTACTTC
CASSPSEETQYF
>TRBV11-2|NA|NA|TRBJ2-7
TGTGCCAGCAGCTCCCTAAGGGGATCTCGGTTCTACGAGCAGTACTTC
CASSSLRGSRFYEQYF
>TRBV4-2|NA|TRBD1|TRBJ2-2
TGTGCCAGCAGCCAAGATCCCGCAGGGGGCGCAACCGGGGAGCTGTTTTTT
CASSQDPAGGATGELFF